This T cell receptor beta chain was recorded in a study of cytomegalovirus exposure and HLA in healthy donors. Produced via immunoSEQ multiplex PCR; TCRdb's table is partial and in-frame only. Among about 88,000 clones listed, 84% were seen once. Germline V gene sequence: CDR1 SGHRS, CDR2 YFSETQ. V lost 4 bases and J 3 bases, leaving 10 bases between the germline ends. The CDR3 has 13 residues. The V and J genes are TRBV5-1 and TRBJ1-1, with D perhaps TRBD1 (5 bases). This clonotype was obtained from a woman younger than 30 in good health and CMV-seropositive. The sequenced material came from PBMCs. CDR3 coding DNA: TGCGCCAGCAGCCGGCAGGGTGACACTGAAGCTTTCTTT. Translated, it gives CASSRQGDTEAFF.